A selection of T cell receptor beta chains follows, all from one sample in a study of Graves' ophthalmopathy and Graves' hyperthyroidism. MiXCR, applied by TCRdb to the multiplex PCR reads, yields one record per CDR3 protein. In the table there are about 600,000 distinct CDR3 sequences, about 35% of which are singletons. Sequencing was done on a sample of peripheral blood or thyroid tissue (not recorded which). The receptors here all came from an adult man with Graves' hyperthyroidism. The CDR3 runs from the conserved cysteine through the conserved F or W. Rows give clone size only sometimes, using once, few, many, or a class for an expanded clone.

TRBJ1-1	few	TRBV6-5	CASSYDFGREAFF
TRBJ1-1	NA	TRBV25-1	CASSARPTWEAFF
TRBJ1-3	NA	TRBV6-5	CASSLGGQNGNTIYF
TRBJ2-7	many	TRBV13	CASSLGHGTREQYF
TRBJ1-5	NA	TRBV15	CATSRDTGISNQPQHF
TRBJ2-5	NA	TRBV29-1	CASSMGGRTVKETQYF
TRBJ1-1	NA	TRBV2	CASSSLQVNTEAFF
TRBJ2-5	many	TRBV5-8	CASSLGTNVKTQYF
TRBJ2-5	NA	TRBV2	CASSGPGDNQPQYF
TRBJ2-3	NA	TRBV2	CASSEARAPDTQYF
TRBJ2-5	NA	TRBV7-2	CASRPTGSPYQETQYF
TRBJ1-5	few	TRBV9	CASSYRQTGDSNQPQHF
TRBJ2-7	many	TRBV6-5	CASSTPVANEQYF
TRBJ1-6	few	TRBV18	CASSPRGIALHF
TRBJ1-2	many	TRBV13	CASSFTNDRLKVYGYTF
TRBJ2-7	few	TRBV2	CASSGTSGLSSYEQYF
TRBJ1-2	many	TRBV2	CASSEALEYTF
TRBJ1-6	NA	TRBV9	CAWSVDRANSPLHF
TRBJ1-3	many	TRBV7-8	CASSLVGANSGNTIYF
TRBJ2-7	few	TRBV18	CASSRGTGGGEQYF
TRBJ1-2	NA	TRBV29-1	CSSGQGLFGYTF
TRBJ2-7	many	TRBV2	CASSVQGASYEQYF
TRBJ2-7	few	TRBV6-6	CASSYRTSGPSYEQYF
TRBJ2-5	many	TRBV7-9	CASSEGQAQETQYF
TRBJ2-2	few	TRBV19	CATQRPVGLANTGELFF
TRBJ2-7	NA	TRBV5-1	CVSSQGTTYEQYF
TRBJ1-6	many	TRBV4-1	CASSQVMDRGYNSPLHF
TRBJ1-1	many	TRBV19	CASSPLPDWTEAFF
TRBJ2-5	many	TRBV28	CASRRQGGGETQYF
TRBJ1-4	NA	TRBV4-1	CASSQESNEKLFF
TRBJ2-3	once	TRBV5-1	CASSLIWGVDTQYF
TRBJ2-7	NA	TRBV20-1	CSARVPSGAKYF
TRBJ1-1	few	TRBV6-5	CASSYGVYSVVNTEAFF
TRBJ2-7	many	TRBV10-3	CAIRPGQGDEQYF
TRBJ2-5	many	TRBV4-1	CASSQRGEKTQYF
TRBJ2-2	few	TRBV5-5	CASSSTGIPGELFF